One sample yielded the 2 T cell receptor beta chains listed below, sequenced in a study of T-cell reconstitution after alpha-beta-depleted transplantation in children. Unique molecular identifiers were used in preparing the TCRbeta library. TCRdb analysed the PCR reads with MiXCR anew, one entry per CDR3 protein. This sample has about 230,000 distinct CDR3 sequences, with about 9.5% found just once. Specimen: PBMCs from the stem cell graft donor, collected from the stem cell graft. These receptors all come from a human donor who donated a stem cell graft to a child with acute lymphoblastic leukemia.

This clonotype has ten or more counts. J is TRBJ1-5 and V is TRBV15, with D unresolved. The CDR3 spans 16 residues. CDR1 and CDR2 (germline): LNHNV, YYDKDF (reference sequence). The V end lost 5 bases, the J end lost 3 bases, and 17 bases lay between the germline ends. The CDR3 here is CATSLIRGRSNQPQHF. CDR3 in DNA: TGTGCCACCAGCCTGATACGCGGAAGGTCCAATCAGCCCCAGCATTTT.

The chain has TRBV12-3 or TRBV12-4 and TRBJ2-3; TRBD1 aligns across 8 bases. The ends lost 6 bases at V and 5 bases at J; junction bases unmatched: 4. This CDR3 contains 13 residues. CDR3 in DNA: TGTGCCAGCAGAGCGACAGGGGTAGATACGCAGTATTTT. Residues: CASRATGVDTQYF.